The present entry profiles one TCR beta chain with its context. This sample is drawn from a study of T cell changes during pregnancy in multiple sclerosis. CDR1 is SGHVS and CDR2 is FQNEAQ in the germline V gene. CDR3 length: 16 amino acids. V dropped 5 bases and J dropped 8; count of bases not matched to a gene: 7. Profiling relied on immunoSEQ multiplex PCR, and the TCRdb table lists in-frame clones only, not all of them. The profile shows about 85,000 clones, more than 85% of them singletons. This chain uses TRBV7-8 with TRBJ2-1; 15 positions agree with TRBD2. Sequenced material: peripheral blood, taken in the first trimester of pregnancy. The sequence was collected from a female donor with multiple sclerosis, enrolled in a pregnancy study. The CDR3 DNA reads as TGTGCCAGCAGCAGCAGGACTAGCGGGAGGGGGTATGAGCAGTTCTTC. It is translated as CASSSRTSGRGYEQFF.